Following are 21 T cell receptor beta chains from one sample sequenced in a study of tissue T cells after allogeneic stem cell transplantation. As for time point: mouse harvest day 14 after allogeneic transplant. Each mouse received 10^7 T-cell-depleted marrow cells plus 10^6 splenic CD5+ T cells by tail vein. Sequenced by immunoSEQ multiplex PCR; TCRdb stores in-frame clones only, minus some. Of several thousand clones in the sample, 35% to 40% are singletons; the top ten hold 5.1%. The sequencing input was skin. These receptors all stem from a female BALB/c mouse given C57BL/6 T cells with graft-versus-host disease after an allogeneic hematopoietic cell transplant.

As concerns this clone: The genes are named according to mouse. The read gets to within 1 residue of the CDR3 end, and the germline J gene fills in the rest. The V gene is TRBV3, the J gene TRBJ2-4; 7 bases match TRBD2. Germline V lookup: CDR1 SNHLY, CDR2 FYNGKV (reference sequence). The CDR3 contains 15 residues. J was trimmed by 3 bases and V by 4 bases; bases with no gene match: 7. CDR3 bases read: TGTGCCAGCAGCTGGGCACTGGGGTCCCAAAACACCTTGTAC. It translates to CASSWALGSQNTLY. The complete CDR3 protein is CASSWALGSQNTLYF.

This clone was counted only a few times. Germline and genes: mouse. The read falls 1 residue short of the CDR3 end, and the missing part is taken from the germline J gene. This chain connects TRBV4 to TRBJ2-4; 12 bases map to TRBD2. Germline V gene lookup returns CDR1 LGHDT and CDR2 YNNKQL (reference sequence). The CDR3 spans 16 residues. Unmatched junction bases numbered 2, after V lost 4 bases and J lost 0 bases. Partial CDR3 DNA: TGTGCCAGCAGCTCGGGACTGGGGGGAAGTCAAAACACCTTGTAC. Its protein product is CASSSGLGGSQNTLY. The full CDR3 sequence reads CASSSGLGGSQNTLYF.

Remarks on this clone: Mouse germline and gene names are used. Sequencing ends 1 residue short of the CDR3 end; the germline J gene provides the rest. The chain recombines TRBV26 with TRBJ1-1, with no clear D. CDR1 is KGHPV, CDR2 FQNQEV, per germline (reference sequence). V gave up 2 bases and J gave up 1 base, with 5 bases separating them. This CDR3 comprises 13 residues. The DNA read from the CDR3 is TGTGCCAGCAGTCTGAAGGGAAACACAGAAGTCTTC. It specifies CASSLKGNTEVF. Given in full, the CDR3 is CASSLKGNTEVFF.

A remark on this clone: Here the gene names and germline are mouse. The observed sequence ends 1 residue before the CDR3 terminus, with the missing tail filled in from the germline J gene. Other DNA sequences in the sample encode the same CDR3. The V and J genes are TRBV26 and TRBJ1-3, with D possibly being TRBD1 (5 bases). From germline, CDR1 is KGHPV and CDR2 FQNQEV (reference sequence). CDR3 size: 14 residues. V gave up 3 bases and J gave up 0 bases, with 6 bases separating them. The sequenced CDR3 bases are TGTGCCAGCAGTCTTGGGGGTTCTGGAAATACGCTCTAT. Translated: CASSLGGSGNTLY. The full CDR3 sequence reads CASSLGGSGNTLYF.

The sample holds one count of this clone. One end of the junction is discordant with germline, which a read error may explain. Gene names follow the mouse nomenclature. Incomplete CDR3 DNA: TGTGCCAGCAGCTCGACTGGGGGGGGTGCAAAAACGCTGTAT. The encoded protein is CASSSTGGGAKTLY. The whole CDR3 protein is CASSSTGGGAKTLYF. The V call is TRBV4, the J call TRBJ2-3, with 11 bases lining up with TRBD2. The read finishes 1 residue shy of the CDR3 end, and the germline J gene is used to complete it. The CDR3 is made up of 15 amino acids. CDR1 LGHDT and CDR2 YNNKQL come from the germline V gene (reference sequence).

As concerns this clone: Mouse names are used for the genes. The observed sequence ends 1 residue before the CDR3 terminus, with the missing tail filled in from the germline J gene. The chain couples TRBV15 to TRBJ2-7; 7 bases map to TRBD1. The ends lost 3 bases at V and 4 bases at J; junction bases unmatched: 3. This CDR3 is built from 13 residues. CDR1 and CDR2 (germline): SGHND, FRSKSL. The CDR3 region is CASSFSGQYEQYF. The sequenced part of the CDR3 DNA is TGTGCCAGCAGTTTCTCGGGACAGTATGAACAGTAC.

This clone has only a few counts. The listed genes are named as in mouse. The DNA read from the CDR3 is TGTGCCAGCAGCGCGGGACAAATCTATGCTGAGCAGTTC. Amino acids: CASSAGQIYAEQF. The CDR3 in full is CASSAGQIYAEQFF. V and J are TRBV13-1 and TRBJ2-1; a weak D match, TRBD1 (6 bases). The missing CDR3 end, 1 residue past where the read stops, is filled in from the germline J gene. This CDR3 has 14 residues. V was pared by 5 bases and J by 3 bases, with 12 bases between. In germline, CDR1 is NSHNY, CDR2 SYGAGN.

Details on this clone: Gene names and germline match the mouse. The CDR3 loop reads CASSLTGTGQDTQYF. The sequenced CDR3 bases are TGTGCAAGCAGCTTAACCGGGACTGGTCAAGACACCCAGTAC. J is TRBJ2-5 and V is TRBV16; 8 nucleotides align to TRBD2. The read comes to an end 1 residue before the CDR3 does, leaving the germline J gene to fill in the end. Germline V gene lookup returns CDR1 SGHSA and CDR2 FRNQAP. This CDR3 spans 15 amino acids. Unmatched junction bases numbered 4, after V lost 2 bases and J lost 3 bases.

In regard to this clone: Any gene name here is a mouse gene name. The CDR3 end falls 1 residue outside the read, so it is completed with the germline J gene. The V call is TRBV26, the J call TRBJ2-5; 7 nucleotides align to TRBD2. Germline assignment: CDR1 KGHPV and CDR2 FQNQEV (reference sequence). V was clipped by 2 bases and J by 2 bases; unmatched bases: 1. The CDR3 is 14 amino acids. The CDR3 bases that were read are TGTGCCAGCAGTCTGCCTGGGGGCCAAGACACCCAGTAC. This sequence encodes CASSLPGGQDTQY. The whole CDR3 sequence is CASSLPGGQDTQYF.

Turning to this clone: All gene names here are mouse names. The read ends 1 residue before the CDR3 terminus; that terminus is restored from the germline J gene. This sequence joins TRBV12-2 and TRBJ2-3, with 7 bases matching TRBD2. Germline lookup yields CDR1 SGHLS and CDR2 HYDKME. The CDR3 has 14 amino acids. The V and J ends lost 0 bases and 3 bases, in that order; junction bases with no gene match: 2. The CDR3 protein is CASSLALGAETLYF. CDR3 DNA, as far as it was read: TGTGCCAGCTCTCTCGCACTGGGGGCAGAAACGCTGTAT.

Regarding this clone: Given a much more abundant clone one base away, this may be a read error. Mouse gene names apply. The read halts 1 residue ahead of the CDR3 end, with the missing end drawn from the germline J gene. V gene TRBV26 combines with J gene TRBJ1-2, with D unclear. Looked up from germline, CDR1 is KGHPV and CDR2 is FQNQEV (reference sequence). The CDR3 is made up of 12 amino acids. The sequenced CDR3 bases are TGTCCCAGCAGAACATCAAACTCCGACTACACC. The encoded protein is CPSRTSNSDYT. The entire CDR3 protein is CPSRTSNSDYTF.

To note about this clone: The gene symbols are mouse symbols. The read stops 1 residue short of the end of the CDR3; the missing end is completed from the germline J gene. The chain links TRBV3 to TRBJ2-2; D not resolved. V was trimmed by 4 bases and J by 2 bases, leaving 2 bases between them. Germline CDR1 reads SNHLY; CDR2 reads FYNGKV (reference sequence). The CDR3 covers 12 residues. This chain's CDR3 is CASSSNTGQLYF. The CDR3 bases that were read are TGTGCCAGCAGCTCGAACACCGGGCAGCTCTAC.

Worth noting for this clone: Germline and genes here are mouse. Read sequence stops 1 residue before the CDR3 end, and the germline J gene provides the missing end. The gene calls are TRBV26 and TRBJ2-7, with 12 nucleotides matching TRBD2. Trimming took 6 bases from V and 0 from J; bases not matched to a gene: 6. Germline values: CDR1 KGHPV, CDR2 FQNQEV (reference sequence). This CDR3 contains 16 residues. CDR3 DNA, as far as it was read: TGTGCCAGCAGCCCTGGACTGGGGGGGTACTCCTATGAACAGTAC. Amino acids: CASSPGLGGYSYEQY. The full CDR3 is CASSPGLGGYSYEQYF.

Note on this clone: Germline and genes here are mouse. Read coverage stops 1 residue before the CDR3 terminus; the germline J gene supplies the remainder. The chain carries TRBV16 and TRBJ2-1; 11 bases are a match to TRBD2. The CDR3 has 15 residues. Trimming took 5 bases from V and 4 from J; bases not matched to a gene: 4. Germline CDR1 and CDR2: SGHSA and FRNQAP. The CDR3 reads CASSLDWGGYAEQFF. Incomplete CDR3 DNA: TGTGCAAGCAGCCTCGACTGGGGGGGTTATGCTGAGCAGTTC.

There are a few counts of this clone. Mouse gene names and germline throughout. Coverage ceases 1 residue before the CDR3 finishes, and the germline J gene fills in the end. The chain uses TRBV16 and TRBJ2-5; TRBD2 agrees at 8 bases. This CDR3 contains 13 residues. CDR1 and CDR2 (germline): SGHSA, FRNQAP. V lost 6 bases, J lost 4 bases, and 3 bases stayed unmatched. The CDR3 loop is CASSRGGEDTQYF. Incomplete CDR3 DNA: TGTGCAAGCAGTAGGGGGGGCGAAGACACCCAGTAC.

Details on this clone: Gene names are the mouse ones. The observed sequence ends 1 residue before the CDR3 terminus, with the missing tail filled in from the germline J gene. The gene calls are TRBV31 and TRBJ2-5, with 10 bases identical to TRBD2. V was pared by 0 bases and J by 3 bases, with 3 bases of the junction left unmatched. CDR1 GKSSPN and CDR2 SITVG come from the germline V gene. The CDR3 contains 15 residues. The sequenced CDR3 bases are TGTGCCTGGAGTCTTCTGGACTGGGGGCAAGACACCCAGTAC. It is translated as CAWSLLDWGQDTQY. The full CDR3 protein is CAWSLLDWGQDTQYF.

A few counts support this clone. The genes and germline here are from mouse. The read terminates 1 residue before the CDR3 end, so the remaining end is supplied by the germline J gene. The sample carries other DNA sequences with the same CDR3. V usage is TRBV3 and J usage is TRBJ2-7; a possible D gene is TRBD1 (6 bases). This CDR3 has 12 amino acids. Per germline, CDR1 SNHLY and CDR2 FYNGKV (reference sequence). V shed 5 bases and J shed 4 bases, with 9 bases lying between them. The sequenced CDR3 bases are TGTGCCAGCAGCCTAGGGGGTTATGAACAGTAC. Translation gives CASSLGGYEQY. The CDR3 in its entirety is CASSLGGYEQYF.

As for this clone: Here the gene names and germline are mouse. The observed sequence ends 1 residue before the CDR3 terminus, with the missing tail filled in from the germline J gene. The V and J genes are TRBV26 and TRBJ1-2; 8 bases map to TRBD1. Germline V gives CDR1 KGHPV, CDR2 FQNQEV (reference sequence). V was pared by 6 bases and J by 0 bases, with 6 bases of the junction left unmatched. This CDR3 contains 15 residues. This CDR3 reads CASSPPGGANSDYTF. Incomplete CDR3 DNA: TGTGCCAGCAGCCCTCCAGGGGGCGCAAACTCCGACTACACC.

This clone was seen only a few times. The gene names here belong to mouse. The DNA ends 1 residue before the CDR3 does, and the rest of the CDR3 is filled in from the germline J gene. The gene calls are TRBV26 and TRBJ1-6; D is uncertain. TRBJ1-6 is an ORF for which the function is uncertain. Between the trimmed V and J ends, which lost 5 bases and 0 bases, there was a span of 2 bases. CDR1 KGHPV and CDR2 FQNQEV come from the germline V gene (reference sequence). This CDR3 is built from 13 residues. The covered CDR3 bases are TGTGCCAGCAGTTTTTCCTATAATTCGCCCCTCTAC. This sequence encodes CASSFSYNSPLY. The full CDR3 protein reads CASSFSYNSPLYF.

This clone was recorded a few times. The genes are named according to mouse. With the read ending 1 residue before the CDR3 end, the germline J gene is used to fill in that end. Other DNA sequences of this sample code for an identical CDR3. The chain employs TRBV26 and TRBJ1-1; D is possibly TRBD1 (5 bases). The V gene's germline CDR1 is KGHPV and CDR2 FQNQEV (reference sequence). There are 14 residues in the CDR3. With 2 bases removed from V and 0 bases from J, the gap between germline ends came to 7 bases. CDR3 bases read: TGTGCCAGCAGTCTGCAGGGTGCAAACACAGAAGTCTTC. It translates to CASSLQGANTEVF. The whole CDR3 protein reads CASSLQGANTEVFF.

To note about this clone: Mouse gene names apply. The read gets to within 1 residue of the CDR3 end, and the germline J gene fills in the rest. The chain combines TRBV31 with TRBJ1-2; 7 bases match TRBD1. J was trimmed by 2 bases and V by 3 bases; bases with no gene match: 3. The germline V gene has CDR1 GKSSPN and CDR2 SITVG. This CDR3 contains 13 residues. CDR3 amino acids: CAWSRQGNSDYTF. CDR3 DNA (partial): TGTGCCTGGAGCCGACAGGGTAACTCCGACTACACC.